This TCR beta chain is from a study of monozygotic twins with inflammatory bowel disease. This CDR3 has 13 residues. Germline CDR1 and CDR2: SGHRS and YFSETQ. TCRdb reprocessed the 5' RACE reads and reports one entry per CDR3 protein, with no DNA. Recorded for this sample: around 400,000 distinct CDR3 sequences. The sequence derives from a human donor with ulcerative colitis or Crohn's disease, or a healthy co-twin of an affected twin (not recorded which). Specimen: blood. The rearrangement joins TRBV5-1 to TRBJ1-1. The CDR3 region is CASSLAPEMGAFF.